The entry below gives a single TCR beta chain sequence along with its context. What antigen it recognizes has not been identified. Qualities for individual bases were not recorded, and no much larger clone is one base off. Collaborating institutions collected whole blood in K2EDTA tubes following their own protocols. For TCRbeta analysis, collaborators shipped samples as frozen whole blood, isolated PBMCs, or DNA extracted from either of those sample types. The record originates from a study of blood T cell repertoires in COVID-19 (dated by TCRdb to between 2020 and 2021). Some background on the complete study: Samples from collaborators originated in the United States, Italy and Spain and spanned both the acute and convalescent phases of COVID-19. The prospective study material was composed of cDNA or gDNA derived from T cells, B-cell-depleted T cells, or PBMCs. Subjects who had been exposed to COVID-19, were actively infected with it, or had recovered from it provided the deeply sampled blood TCRbeta repertoires that made up the dataset. The repertoires were made available in a free public database intended to serve as a resource for research on the immune response to SARS-CoV-2. The samples were drawn from the first 160 participants of the ongoing ImmuneRACE study and from some 1,300 subjects provided by 6 global collaborators. Sample metadata almost always included a de-identified subject ID, COVID-19 status, age in years and sex. HLA class I and class II types, where available, came from metadata supplied by the sample provider rather than from assay-based typing.

Reading from cysteine to phenylalanine, the CDR3 counts 15 amino acids. CDR3 DNA only is kept here, 45 bases in frame from base 1. In the germline V gene (reference sequence), CDR1 corresponds to MNHNY and CDR2 to SVGAGI. V and J are trimmed by 6 bases and 5 bases, and the gene matches miss 10 bases of the junction. Broader findings and caveats from the paper: Clinical and demographic metadata were provided uncurated, with the amount varying by source and participant.

TCRbeta CDR3 regions were amplified from genomic DNA using the immunoSEQ Assay, a bias-controlled multiplex PCR. Per the original workflow: The number of nucleated cells in each sample was estimated from the amplification of reference gene primers within the assay. Sequence reads were collapsed and filtered to measure the absolute abundance of every unique TCRbeta CDR3 rearrangement. For each sample, productive Simpson clonality was calculated as the square root of Simpson's diversity index over productive rearrangements. Sourced from immuneACCESS, this table was stored by TCRdb with only in-frame sequences that have V and J called. A share of the clones is absent; for the studies checked, an unresolved V gene accounts for under half, and the remainder has no known explanation. That table gives V, J and clone size, and the DNA gave D and trimming. For this sample there are 140,000 or so clones; about 90% appear just once. The top ten constitute about 10% of the sample.

The sequence was collected from a man aged 60 to 69 with active or convalescent COVID-19. The sequencing input was peripheral blood. The rearranged chain carries TRBV6-6 and TRBJ2-1, with 7 bases matching TRBD1. In nucleotide form, the sequence is TGTGCCAGCAGCAACCGGGGACAGCCCCACAATGAGCAGTTCTTC. The resulting protein is CASSNRGQPHNEQFF.